This passage covers 30 T cell receptor beta chains from one sample sequenced in a study of T cells in Graves' hyperthyroidism and ophthalmopathy. TCR beta CDR3 regions were amplified from RNA transcripts. HTBI primers were used for first-round RT-PCR of the TCR CDR3. Via MiXCR, TCRdb re-called the multiplex PCR reads, giving one row per CDR3 protein. This table holds hundreds of thousands of distinct CDR3 sequences, approximately 13% found once. Sequenced input: blood. The receptors were sampled from a woman younger than 35 with Graves' hyperthyroidism.

This clonotype was detected ten times or more. The chain couples TRBV20-1 to TRBJ1-3; unclear D gene. V shed 1 base and J shed 0 bases, with 19 bases lying between them. The CDR3 is made up of 18 amino acids. Per the germline V gene, CDR1 is DFQATT and CDR2 is SNEGSKA (reference sequence). CDR3 amino acids: CSARVPHLHPGSGNTIYF. Written as DNA, the CDR3 is TGCAGTGCTAGAGTCCCCCACTTACACCCGGGCTCTGGAAACACCATATATTTT.

This clonotype has only a few counts. The genes are TRBV14 and TRBJ1-2; D is uncertain. Deletions cut 0 bases from V and 4 bases from J, with 12 bases between. This CDR3 is built from 15 residues. Germline-derived CDR1 and CDR2 are SGHDN and FVKESK. CDR3 in amino acids: CASSQETAETYGYTF. For the CDR3, the DNA is TGTGCCAGCAGCCAAGAAACCGCAGAGACCTATGGCTACACCTTC.

This chain links TRBV7-2 with TRBJ1-2; no reliable D call. Germline values: CDR1 SGHTA, CDR2 FQGNSA. CDR3 length equals 11 residues. V was pared by 5 bases and J by 14 bases, with 15 bases between. The CDR3 is CASSTLGAMTF. CDR3 nucleotide sequence: TGTGCCAGCAGCACCTTAGGTGCGATGACCTTC.

This clonotype showed up many times. The genes are TRBV27 and TRBJ2-1; D may be TRBD1 (5 bases). The CDR3 is made up of 15 amino acids. V lost 1 base and J lost 6, with 13 bases in between. The germline gives CDR1 MNHEY, CDR2 SMNVEV (reference sequence). The CDR3 protein is CASSLFPSTGNEQFF. The CDR3 nucleotides are TGTGCCAGCAGTTTATTTCCGTCTACAGGCAATGAGCAGTTCTTC.

The V and J genes are TRBV7-9 and TRBJ2-3, with 7 bases lining up with TRBD1. Germline CDR1 reads SEHNR; CDR2 reads FQNEAQ (reference sequence). The CDR3 runs to 12 residues. V was pared by 8 bases and J by 4 bases, with 3 bases of the junction left unmatched. The CDR3 loop is CASQGGADTQYF. CDR3 sequence (DNA): TGTGCCAGCCAAGGGGGCGCAGATACGCAGTATTTT.

This clonotype showed up many times. The CDR3 DNA sequence: TGTGCCAGCAGCTTGGCGGCGGCCGGGGAGCTGTTTTTT. Translating it yields CASSLAAAGELFF. The chain joins TRBV5-6 to TRBJ2-2; no definite D call. The CDR3 contains 13 residues. Trimming took off 0 bases at V and 6 bases at J, with 6 bases between the two ends. CDR1 and CDR2 from the germline V gene are SGHDT and YYEEEE.

The CDR3 here is CASSQGFGRTSSYNEQFF. CDR3 sequence (DNA): TGTGCCAGCAGCCAAGGGTTCGGTCGCACGAGCTCCTACAATGAGCAGTTCTTC. The chain joins TRBV14 to TRBJ2-1; no reliable D call. Trimming left V 1 base short and J 0 bases short, with 16 bases between. The CDR3 covers 18 residues. Per germline, CDR1 SGHDN and CDR2 FVKESK.

The chain joins TRBV10-3 to TRBJ2-5; 9 nucleotides line up with TRBD1. Germline trimming cut 9 bases from V and 2 bases from J; bases unmatched to any gene: 4. Germline CDR1 and CDR2: ENHRY and SYGVKD. This CDR3 is built from 13 residues. CDR3 DNA: TGTGCCATGGGGACAGGGCCTCAAGAGACCCAGTACTTC. It specifies CAMGTGPQETQYF.

In its sample, this clonotype was seen many times. The chain links TRBV2 to TRBJ2-3; tentative D call: TRBD2 (6 bases). Germline values: CDR1 SNHLY, CDR2 FYNNEI. There are 15 residues in the CDR3. The V gene lost 4 bases and the J gene lost 0 bases, with 11 bases spanning the gap. CDR3 sequence reads: CASSGDGTSTDTQYF. The CDR3 DNA reads TGTGCCAGCAGTGGGGACGGGACTAGCACAGATACGCAGTATTTT. Full variable domain (rest looked up from reference TRBV2 and TRBJ2-3): EPEVTQTPSHQVTQMGQEVILRCVPISNHLYFYWYRQILGQKVEFLVSFYNNEISEKSEIFDDQFSVERPDGSNFTLKIRSTKLEDSAMYFCASSGDGTSTDTQYFGPGTRLTVL.

This clonotype was counted only a few times. V and J are TRBV4-3 and TRBJ2-1, with 8 bases identical to TRBD2. The germline gives CDR1 LGHNA, CDR2 YSLEER. This CDR3 has 16 amino acids. The J segment lost 6 bases and the V segment lost 4 bases, leaving 11 bases of the junction unmatched. The CDR3, as DNA: TGCGCCAGCAGCCCCCGGGGAGCGGGAGTCGGCAATGAGCAGTTCTTC. Residues: CASSPRGAGVGNEQFF.

The sample holds many counts of this clonotype. CDR3: CASSPSRGVKGEQYF. The DNA of the CDR3 is TGTGCCAGCAGCCCATCCCGAGGTGTTAAGGGCGAGCAGTACTTC. The chain recombines TRBV3-1 with TRBJ2-7; D call uncertain. V was cut by 4 bases and J by 6 bases, with 19 bases left in between. Germline-derived CDR1 and CDR2 are LGHDT and YNNKEL (reference sequence). CDR3 length: 15 residues.

This clonotype was recorded many times. The CDR3 loop is CASSLLGDQETQYF. The CDR3 DNA reads TGCGCCAGCAGCTTGCTGGGCGACCAAGAGACCCAGTACTTC. The chain is built from TRBV5-1 and TRBJ2-5, with D unclear. Between the trimmed V and J ends, which lost 1 base and 0 bases, there was a span of 7 bases. CDR3 length: 14 amino acids. Per germline, CDR1 SGHRS and CDR2 YFSETQ. The full variable domain, with the rest looked up from reference TRBV5-1 and TRBJ2-5, is KAGVTQTPRYLIKTRGQQVTLSCSPISGHRSVSWYQQTPGQGLQFLFEYFSETQRNKGNFPGRFSGRQFSNSRSEMNVSTLELGDSALYLCASSLLGDQETQYFGPGTRLLVL.

This clonotype has at least ten counts. The rearrangement joins TRBV9 to TRBJ2-3; D is ambiguous. Germline CDR1 and CDR2: SGDLS and YYNGEE. CDR3 length: 14 amino acids. V gave up 3 bases and J gave up 3 bases, with 11 bases separating them. The CDR3 sequence is CASSAYLVTDTQYF. In nucleotides, the CDR3 is TGTGCCAGCAGCGCCTATCTAGTTACAGATACGCAGTATTTT.

In regard to this clonotype: A read error may produce the germline difference seen at one junction end. The J gene is TRBJ2-3, the V gene TRBV7-3; D may be TRBD1 (5 bases). The CDR3 has 15 amino acids. Germline assignment: CDR1 SGHTA and CDR2 FQGTGA. The DNA of the CDR3 is TGTGCCAGCAGTAGCAGTGGGGCCTCCACAGATGCGCAGTATTTT. It yields the protein CASSSSGASTDAQYF.

This clonotype was seen repeatedly, ten times or more. The chain links TRBV6-5 to TRBJ1-6, with D tentatively TRBD1 (6 bases). Per germline, CDR1 MNHEY and CDR2 SVGAGI. The CDR3 has 15 residues. Trimming shortened V by 0 bases and J by 8 bases, and 11 bases separated the two germline ends. The CDR3, as DNA: TGTGCCAGCAGTTACTCGGGGGGCGCCGATTCACCCCTCCACTTT. Translated: CASSYSGGADSPLHF.

The rearrangement uses TRBV6-1 and TRBJ1-2, with D uncertain. Trimming stripped 1 base from V and 4 bases from J, with 16 bases between. CDR3 length equals 16 residues. Germline CDR1 and CDR2: MNHNS and SASEGT. Written as DNA, the CDR3 is TGTGCCAGCAGTGAAGGTCCCCATCCCGGGCCCTATGGCTACACCTTC. Its translation is CASSEGPHPGPYGYTF.

The rearrangement links TRBV24-1 to TRBJ2-1, with 7 bases matching TRBD1. The CDR3 runs 15 residues. The germline V gene encodes CDR1 KGHDR and CDR2 SFDVKD. After removal of 3 bases from V and 8 bases from J, the junction contained 9 bases not matched to a gene. CDR3 DNA: TGTGCCACCAGTGATCAGGACAGGCTATACGATGAGCAGTTCTTC. This gives the protein CATSDQDRLYDEQFF.

This clonotype was counted ten times or more. This sequence joins TRBV20-1 and TRBJ1-1; D is perhaps TRBD1 (6 bases). The CDR3 spans 14 residues. In germline, CDR1 is DFQATT, CDR2 SNEGSKA (reference sequence). V lost 6 bases, J lost 5 bases, and 19 bases lay in between. CDR3 DNA: TGCAGTGCCCCCCACTTAGAAGGGGGTACTGAAGCTTTCTTT. Encoded protein: CSAPHLEGGTEAFF.

This CDR3 reads CASSKTSGSHPDTQYF. The CDR3 bases are TGTGCCAGCAGTAAGACTAGCGGGAGTCACCCAGATACGCAGTATTTT. V and J are TRBV27 and TRBJ2-3; 12 bases agree with TRBD2. The CDR3 consists of 16 residues. Germline V gene lookup returns CDR1 MNHEY and CDR2 SMNVEV (reference sequence). The trim removed 5 bases at V and 4 bases at J, leaving 7 bases unmatched.

This clonotype was seen repeatedly, ten times or more. The chain has TRBV6-2 or TRBV6-3 and TRBJ2-3; D gene uncertain. CDR1 is MNHEY and CDR2 is SVGEGT in the germline V gene. V was pared by 7 bases and J by 0 bases, with 11 bases between. There are 14 residues in the CDR3. The DNA for the CDR3 is TGTGCCAGCAAAGAGGAGCCTAGCACAGATACGCAGTATTTT. Its protein is CASKEEPSTDTQYF.

Many counts were recorded for this clonotype. The V call is TRBV19, the J call TRBJ1-5; 8 nucleotides align to TRBD1. CDR3 length equals 14 residues. J lost 2 bases, V lost 5 bases, and 2 bases had no gene match. The germline gives CDR1 LNHDA, CDR2 SQIVND (reference sequence). The CDR3, as DNA: TGTGCCAGTAGTGCGGACAGGGGCAATCAGCCCCAGCATTTT. Amino acid sequence: CASSADRGNQPQHF.

J is TRBJ1-6 and V is TRBV7-3, with 8 bases that match TRBD1. The germline V gene has CDR1 SGHTA and CDR2 FQGTGA. Unmatched junction bases numbered 6, after V lost 4 bases and J lost 7 bases. CDR3 length equals 15 residues. The DNA of the CDR3 is TGTGCCAGCAGCTCCTTAGGACAGGGAAATTCACCCCTCCACTTT. It yields the protein CASSSLGQGNSPLHF.

This clonotype was picked up many times. This chain joins TRBV19 and TRBJ1-2; D possibly corresponds to TRBD1 (5 bases). Germline V CDR1 and CDR2: LNHDA, SQIVND (reference sequence). Trimming stripped 0 bases from V and 0 bases from J, with 8 bases between. CDR3 length: 15 residues. The CDR3 coding sequence is TGTGCCAGTAGTATAGATCGGGACGCTAACTATGGCTACACCTTC. It codes for CASSIDRDANYGYTF. The variable domain in full, completed from reference TRBV19 and TRBJ1-2, reads DGGITQSPKYLFRKEGQNVTLSCEQNLNHDAMYWYRQDPGQGLRLIYYSQIVNDFQKGDIAEGYSVSREKKESFPLTVTSAQKNPTAFYLCASSIDRDANYGYTFGSGTRLTVV.

V and J are TRBV20-1 and TRBJ2-3, with D possibly matching TRBD2 (5 bases). Germline V gene lookup returns CDR1 DFQATT and CDR2 SNEGSKA (reference sequence). The CDR3 consists of 15 residues. The CDR3 DNA sequence: TGCAGCGCCACCCGGGGTACTCCTAGCACAGATACGCAGTATTTT. Its protein product is CSATRGTPSTDTQYF.

In its sample, this clonotype was seen many times. V gene TRBV24-1 combines with J gene TRBJ2-2; TRBD2 matches 15 bases. CDR3 size: 19 residues. Germline CDR1 reads KGHDR; CDR2 reads SFDVKD. V shed 4 bases, J shed 1 base, and the junction held 6 bases outside the gene matches. CDR3 amino acids: CATSDPGLAGGLNTGELFF. For the CDR3, the DNA is TGTGCCACCAGTGACCCGGGACTAGCGGGAGGCTTGAACACCGGGGAGCTGTTTTTT.

This clonotype was recorded many times. The chain combines TRBV20-1 with TRBJ2-7, with 8 bases aligning to TRBD2. Germline trimming cut 6 bases from V and 6 bases from J; bases unmatched to any gene: 16. The CDR3 covers 15 residues. CDR1 DFQATT and CDR2 SNEGSKA come from the germline V gene (reference sequence). CDR3 DNA: TGCAGTGCCCTGATTAGCGGGAAGAAGGATCGCGAGCAGTACTTC. Protein sequence: CSALISGKKDREQYF.

This clonotype was observed many times. The chain combines TRBV7-6 with TRBJ1-2, with a possible D match to TRBD1 (5 bases). Trimming left V 3 bases short and J 6 bases short, with 20 bases between. The CDR3 loop spans 16 amino acids. The germline V gene encodes CDR1 SGHVS and CDR2 FNYEAQ. CDR3: CASSFRRDPDAHGYTF. The CDR3 DNA is TGTGCCAGCAGCTTCCGACGGGACCCGGATGCGCATGGCTACACCTTC. Based on the CDR3 plus reference TRBV7-6 and TRBJ1-2, the full variable domain is GAGVSQSPRYKVTKRGQDVALRCDPISGHVSLYWYRQALGQGPEFLTYFNYEAQQDKSGLPNDRFSAERPEGSISTLTIQRTEQRDSAMYRCASSFRRDPDAHGYTFGSGTRLTVV.

This clonotype showed up just a few times. The chain joins TRBV7-2 to TRBJ2-7; D remains ambiguous. Germline V gene data show CDR1 as SGHTA and CDR2 as FQGNSA. With 5 bases removed from V and 5 bases from J, the gap between germline ends came to 7 bases. The CDR3 has 11 amino acids. CDR3 DNA: TGTGCCAGCAGCCGAGCCCACGAGCAGTACTTC. It yields the protein CASSRAHEQYF.

This clonotype was recorded at least ten times. V gene TRBV28 combines with J gene TRBJ1-5; D is unresolved. This CDR3 spans 14 amino acids. The V gene lost 3 bases and the J gene lost 5 bases, with 11 bases spanning the gap. Germline CDR1 and CDR2: MDHEN and SYDVKM. DNA of the CDR3: TGTGCCAGCAGTTTTGGGAGACCGGATCAGCCCCAGCATTTT. It encodes CASSFGRPDQPQHF.

This clonotype came up many times. J is TRBJ1-5 and V is TRBV24-1; 7 bases are shared with TRBD1. This CDR3 is 14 amino acids long. The V gene's germline CDR1 is KGHDR and CDR2 SFDVKD. V was pared by 3 bases and J by 3 bases, with 1 base of the junction left unmatched. This CDR3 reads CATSDGTVNQPQHF. For the CDR3, the DNA is TGTGCCACCAGTGATGGGACAGTCAATCAGCCCCAGCATTTT.